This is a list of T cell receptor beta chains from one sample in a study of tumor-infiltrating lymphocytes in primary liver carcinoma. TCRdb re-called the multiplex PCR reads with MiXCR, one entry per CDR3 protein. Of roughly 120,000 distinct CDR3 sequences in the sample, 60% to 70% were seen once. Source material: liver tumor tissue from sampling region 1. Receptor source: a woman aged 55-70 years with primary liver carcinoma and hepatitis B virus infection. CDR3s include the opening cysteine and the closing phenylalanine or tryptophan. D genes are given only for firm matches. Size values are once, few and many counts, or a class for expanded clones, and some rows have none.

cdr3_nt: TGTGCCAGCGGGGGGGTAGCCTACGAGCAGTACTTC; cdr3_aa: CASGGVAYEQYF; j_call: TRBJ2-7; clone_size: many; cdr3_length: 12; v_call: TRBV12-3/TRBV12-4; d_call: TRBD2
cdr3_nt: TGTGACAGCAGCTTGTTTATGCAGGGTACCGGGGAGCTGTTTTTT; cdr3_aa: CDSSLFMQGTGELFF; j_call: TRBJ2-2; clone_size: NA; cdr3_length: 15; v_call: TRBV5-5; d_call: NA
cdr3_nt: TGTTCCAGCGGACCCGACGGGGGTTTCAATGAGCAGTTCTTC; cdr3_aa: CSSGPDGGFNEQFF; j_call: TRBJ2-1; clone_size: NA; cdr3_length: 14; v_call: TRBV6-2/TRBV6-3; d_call: NA
cdr3_nt: TGTGCCATCAGTTACTCTGTCGGGACAGGAAGCACAGATACGCAGTATTTT; cdr3_aa: CAISYSVGTGSTDTQYF; j_call: TRBJ2-3; clone_size: NA; cdr3_length: 17; v_call: TRBV6-6; d_call: TRBD1
cdr3_nt: TGCAGCGTTGAGGGTGGGGCCCAAGAGACCCAGTACTTC; cdr3_aa: CSVEGGAQETQYF; j_call: TRBJ2-5; clone_size: medium-sized; cdr3_length: 13; v_call: TRBV29-1; d_call: NA
cdr3_nt: TGCAGTACCACGGTGGGAGCGAGAGAGACCCAGTACTTC; cdr3_aa: CSTTVGARETQYF; j_call: TRBJ2-5; clone_size: NA; cdr3_length: 13; v_call: TRBV29-1; d_call: NA
cdr3_nt: TGTGGCAGCAGCTTAACCCCGACAACGTTCTTCGACGATGAGCAGTTCTTC; cdr3_aa: CGSSLTPTTFFDDEQFF; j_call: TRBJ2-1; clone_size: NA; cdr3_length: 17; v_call: TRBV11-2; d_call: NA
cdr3_nt: TGTGCCAACAGCTTGGGGGGCGCAGGGGCCTACGTCCTGACTTTC; cdr3_aa: CANSLGGAGAYVLTF; j_call: TRBJ2-6; clone_size: NA; cdr3_length: 15; v_call: TRBV11-2; d_call: NA
cdr3_nt: TGTGCCAGCAGTTACAGTCCGACAGGGGGCCTTTCACCCCTCCACTTT; cdr3_aa: CASSYSPTGGLSPLHF; j_call: TRBJ1-6; clone_size: many; cdr3_length: 16; v_call: TRBV6-5; d_call: TRBD1
cdr3_nt: TGTGCCAACAACGCAAGGACTAGCGGGAGGGGAGGAACAGATACGCAGTATTTT; cdr3_aa: CANNARTSGRGGTDTQYF; j_call: TRBJ2-3; clone_size: NA; cdr3_length: 18; v_call: TRBV11-2; d_call: TRBD2
cdr3_nt: TGCGCCAACAGCTCTCAGGGGGCGCAGGGCACTGAAGCTTTCTTT; cdr3_aa: CANSSQGAQGTEAFF; j_call: TRBJ1-1; clone_size: NA; cdr3_length: 15; v_call: TRBV5-1; d_call: TRBD1
cdr3_nt: TGTGCCAGCAGTCCGATCCTTAACTATGGCTACACCTTC; cdr3_aa: CASSPILNYGYTF; j_call: TRBJ1-2; clone_size: few; cdr3_length: 13; v_call: TRBV28; d_call: NA
cdr3_nt: TGCAGCGTTGTTTCCTCCATGAACGCTGAAGCTTTCTTT; cdr3_aa: CSVVSSMNAEAFF; j_call: TRBJ1-1; clone_size: NA; cdr3_length: 13; v_call: TRBV29-1; d_call: NA
cdr3_nt: TGTGCCAGCAGTCCAGGTAGCTATGGCTACACCTTC; cdr3_aa: CASSPGSYGYTF; j_call: TRBJ1-2; clone_size: many; cdr3_length: 12; v_call: TRBV5-4; d_call: NA
cdr3_nt: TGTGCCAGCAGGCAGTCACAGGGGGCGGACACCGGGGAGCTGTTTTTT; cdr3_aa: CASRQSQGADTGELFF; j_call: TRBJ2-2; clone_size: many; cdr3_length: 16; v_call: TRBV6-6; d_call: TRBD1
cdr3_nt: TGTGCCAGCAGTTTAACTAGTGTTAATACGGAGCAGTACTTC; cdr3_aa: CASSLTSVNTEQYF; j_call: TRBJ2-7; clone_size: NA; cdr3_length: 14; v_call: TRBV6-1; d_call: NA